This T cell receptor (beta chain) was recorded in a study of Tregs in tolerant kidney transplant recipients. TCRdb's table, derived via immunoSEQ multiplex PCR, lists solely in-frame clones and lacks some. This sample has tens of thousands of clones, with 95% to 98% found just once. CDR1 and CDR2 from the germline V gene are GTSNPN and SVGIG (reference sequence). Trimming took 3 bases from V and 2 from J, leaving 15 bases between them. The CDR3 has 15 residues. This clonotype was sampled from a human donor who received a combined kidney and bone marrow transplant. The rearrangement links TRBV30 to TRBJ2-3; D is possibly TRBD2 (6 bases). Sequenced material: Tregs from blood, taken before the transplant. CDR3 in amino acids: CAWRRLASFTDTQYF. CDR3 nucleotide sequence: TGTGCCTGGAGACGGCTAGCGAGTTTCACAGATACGCAGTATTTT.